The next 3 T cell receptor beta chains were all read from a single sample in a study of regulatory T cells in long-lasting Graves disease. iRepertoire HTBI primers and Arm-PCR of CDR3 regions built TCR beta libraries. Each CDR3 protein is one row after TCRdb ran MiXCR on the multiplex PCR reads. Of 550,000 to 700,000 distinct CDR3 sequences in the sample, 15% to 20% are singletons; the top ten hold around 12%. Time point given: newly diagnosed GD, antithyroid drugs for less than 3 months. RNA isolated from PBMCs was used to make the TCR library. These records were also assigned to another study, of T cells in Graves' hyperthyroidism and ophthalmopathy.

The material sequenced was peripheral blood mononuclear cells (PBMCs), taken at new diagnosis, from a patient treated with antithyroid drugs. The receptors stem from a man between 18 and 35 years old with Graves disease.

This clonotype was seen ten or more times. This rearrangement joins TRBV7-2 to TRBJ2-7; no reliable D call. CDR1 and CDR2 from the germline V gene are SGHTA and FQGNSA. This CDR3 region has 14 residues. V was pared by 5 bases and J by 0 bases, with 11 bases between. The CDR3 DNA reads TGTGCCAGCAGCCTGACCGGTTACTCCTACGAGCAGTACTTC. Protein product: CASSLTGYSYEQYF.

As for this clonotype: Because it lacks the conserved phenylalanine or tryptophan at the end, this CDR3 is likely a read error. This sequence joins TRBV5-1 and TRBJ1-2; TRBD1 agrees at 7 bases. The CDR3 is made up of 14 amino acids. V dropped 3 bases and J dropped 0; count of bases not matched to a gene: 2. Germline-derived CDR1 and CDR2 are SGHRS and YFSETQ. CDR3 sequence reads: CASSWDRSNYGYTL. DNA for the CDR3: TGCGCCAGCAGCTGGGACAGATCTAACTATGGCTACACCCTC.

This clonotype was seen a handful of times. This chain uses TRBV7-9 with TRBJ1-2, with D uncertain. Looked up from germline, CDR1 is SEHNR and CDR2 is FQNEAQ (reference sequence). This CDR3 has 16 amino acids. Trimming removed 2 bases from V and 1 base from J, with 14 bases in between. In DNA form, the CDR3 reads TGTGCCAGCAGCTTAAGTCTGGGAAGAAATAACTATGGCTACACCTTC. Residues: CASSLSLGRNNYGYTF.